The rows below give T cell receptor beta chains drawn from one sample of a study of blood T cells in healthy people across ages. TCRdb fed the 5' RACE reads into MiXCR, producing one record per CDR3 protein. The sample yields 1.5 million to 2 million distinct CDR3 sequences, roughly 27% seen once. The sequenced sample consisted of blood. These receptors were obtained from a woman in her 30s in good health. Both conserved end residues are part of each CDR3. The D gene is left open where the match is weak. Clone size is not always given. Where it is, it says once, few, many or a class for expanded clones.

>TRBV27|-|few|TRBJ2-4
TGTGCCAGCAGTTTGGGGGGCGTTGGAAGCATTCAGTACTTC
CASSLGGVGSIQYF
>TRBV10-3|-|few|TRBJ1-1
TGTGCCATCAGTGGGGGCATTGAAGCTTTCTTT
CAISGGIEAFF
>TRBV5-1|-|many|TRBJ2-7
TGCGCCAGCAGCGCGTTCCCAGCTCTGAGCTACGAGCAGTACTTC
CASSAFPALSYEQYF
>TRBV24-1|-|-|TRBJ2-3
TGTGCCACCGCAGGATCCTCAGATACGCAGTATTTT
CATAGSSDTQYF
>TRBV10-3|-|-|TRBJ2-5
TGTGCCATCAGGTCGCGGTGGGGGGAGACCCAGTACTTC
CAIRSRWGETQYF
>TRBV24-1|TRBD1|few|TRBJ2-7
TGTGCCACCAGTGATGAGGACAGGGGGAACTACGAGCAGTACTTC
CATSDEDRGNYEQYF
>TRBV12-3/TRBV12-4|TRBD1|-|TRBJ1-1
TGTGCCAGCAATCGACAGGGAGGTCTCCAAGCTTTCTTT
CASNRQGGLQAFF
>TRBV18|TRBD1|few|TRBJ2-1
TGTGCCAGCTCACCACCGGGACAGGGGCGTGTTAATGAGCAGTTCTTC
CASSPPGQGRVNEQFF
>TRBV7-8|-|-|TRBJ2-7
TGTGCCAGCAGCTTTGCCGAGATGGGGTCCTACGAGCAGTACTTC
CASSFAEMGSYEQYF
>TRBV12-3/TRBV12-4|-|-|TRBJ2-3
TGTTCCAGCAGTATACAGGTATTTAGCACAGATACGCAGTATTTT
CSSSIQVFSTDTQYF
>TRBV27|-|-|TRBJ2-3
TGTACCAGCAGTTTTACAGGGATAGGGGATACGCAGTATTTT
CTSSFTGIGDTQYF
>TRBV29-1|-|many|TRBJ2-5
TGCAGCGTTCACAGGGTGCGAGAGACCCAGTACTTC
CSVHRVRETQYF
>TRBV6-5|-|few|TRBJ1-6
TGTGCCAGCAGGCCGGGAACGAATTCACCCCTCCACTTT
CASRPGTNSPLHF
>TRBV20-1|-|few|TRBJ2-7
TGCAGTGCTAGAGCCTCCAGGGGCTACGAGCAGTACTTC
CSARASRGYEQYF
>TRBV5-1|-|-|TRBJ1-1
TGCGCCAGCACTTCTGGGGGCGAAGGAGAAGCTTTCTTT
CASTSGGEGEAFF
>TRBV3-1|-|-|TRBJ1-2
TGTGCCAGCAGCCAACCACAGGGTAACGACTACACCTTC
CASSQPQGNDYTF
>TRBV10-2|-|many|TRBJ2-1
TGCGCCAGCAGTGACCTAGAAAGATCTGGGTTCTTC
CASSDLERSGFF
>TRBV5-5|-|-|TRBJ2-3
TGTGCCAGCAGCCTCCGGGGCCCTGACCCAGATACGCAGTATTTT
CASSLRGPDPDTQYF
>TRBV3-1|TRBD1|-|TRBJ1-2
TGTGCCAGCAGCCAACTCGACAGGGCCGTGACCTTC
CASSQLDRAVTF
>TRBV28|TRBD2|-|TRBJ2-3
TGTGCCAGCAGGCGGGGAGGGGTCGGGGATACGCAGTATTTT
CASRRGGVGDTQYF
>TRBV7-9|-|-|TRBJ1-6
TGTGCCAGCAGCATAACCACGGAGTCACCCCTCCACTTT
CASSITTESPLHF
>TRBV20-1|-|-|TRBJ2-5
TGCAGTGCTAGAGAAGTGGCAGGGCAAGAGACCCAGTACTTC
CSAREVAGQETQYF
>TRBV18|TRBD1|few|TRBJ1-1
TGTGCCAGCTCAGGGACAGTGGGGAGCGGGAACACTGAAGCTTTCTTT
CASSGTVGSGNTEAFF
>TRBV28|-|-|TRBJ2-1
TGTGCCAGCAGTTTCGTAGGGTCCTACAATGAGCAGTTCTTC
CASSFVGSYNEQFF
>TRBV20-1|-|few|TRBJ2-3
TGCAGTGCTGTGTTGGACTACACAGATACGCAGTATTTT
CSAVLDYTDTQYF
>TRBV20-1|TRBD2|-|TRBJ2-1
TGCAGTGCTAGAGACCCCGGAGGACTAGCGAGGGGAGGTGAGCAGTTCTTC
CSARDPGGLARGGEQFF
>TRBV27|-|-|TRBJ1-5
TGTGCCAGCAGAAGCACGGTACATCAGCCCCAGCATTTT
CASRSTVHQPQHF
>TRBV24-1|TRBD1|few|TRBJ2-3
TGTGCCACTAACACAGGGGGAGCGGCAGATACGCAGTATTTT
CATNTGGAADTQYF
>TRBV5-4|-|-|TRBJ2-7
TGTGCCAGCAGCTTGGTGGACGACTACGAGCAGTACTTC
CASSLVDDYEQYF
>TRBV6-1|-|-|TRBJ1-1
TGTGCCAGCCAGGGGACCGGGCTTGAAGCTTTCTTT
CASQGTGLEAFF
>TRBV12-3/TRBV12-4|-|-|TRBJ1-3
TGTGCCAGCGGGCCCGGAAACACCATATATTTT
CASGPGNTIYF
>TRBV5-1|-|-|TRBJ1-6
TGCGCCAGCAGCTTGGATGCGGGGTGGAATTCACCCCTCCACTTT
CASSLDAGWNSPLHF
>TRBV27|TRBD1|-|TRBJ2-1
TGTGCCAGCAGTGCACAAGGTTGGACAGGCCCTAGGAATGAGCAGTTCTTC
CASSAQGWTGPRNEQFF
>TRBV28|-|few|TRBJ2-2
TGTGCCAGCAACGGGGGGAACACCGGGGAGCTGTTTTTT
CASNGGNTGELFF
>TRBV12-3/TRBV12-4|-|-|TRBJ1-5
TGTGCCAGCAGTTGGACAGTTAGCAATCAGCCCCAGCATTTT
CASSWTVSNQPQHF